This entry lists 17 T cell receptor beta chains sequenced from one sample in a study of cytotoxic CD8 clonotypes in ibrutinib-treated CLL. Profiled with immunoSEQ multiplex PCR; TCRdb holds only in-frame clones, not every one. The sample lists approximately 150,000 clones; 60% to 80% were seen once. The sequencing here drew on PBMCs, taken after 12 months of ibrutinib treatment. The receptors stem from a human donor with chronic lymphocytic leukemia.

In its sample, this clone was seen a few times. The J gene is TRBJ2-5, the V gene TRBV2, with D possibly being TRBD2 (6 bases). V was trimmed by 6 bases and J by 0 bases, leaving 11 bases between them. The CDR3 has 14 amino acids. CDR1 SNHLY and CDR2 FYNNEI come from the germline V gene. The CDR3: CASSAGTYQETQYF. In DNA, the CDR3 is TGTGCCAGCAGCGCGGGGACGTACCAAGAGACCCAGTACTTC.

The chain has TRBV27 and TRBJ1-2; D may be TRBD1 (6 bases). The CDR3 extends over 13 amino acids. Germline lookup yields CDR1 MNHEY and CDR2 SMNVEV (reference sequence). V shed 6 bases and J shed 4 bases, with 12 bases lying between them. The CDR3 nucleotides read TGTGCCAGCAGCGACGGACAGCTCTATGGCTACACCTTC. It specifies CASSDGQLYGYTF.

The V and J genes are TRBV7-9 and TRBJ1-4; D is perhaps TRBD1 (5 bases). This CDR3 has 12 amino acids. The germline V gene has CDR1 SEHNR and CDR2 FQNEAQ (reference sequence). Trimming left V 3 bases short and J 7 bases short, with 6 bases between. CDR3 amino acids: CASSFGTEKLFF. CDR3 DNA sequence: TGTGCCAGCAGCTTTGGGACTGAAAAACTGTTTTTT.

The V call is TRBV6-6, the J call TRBJ1-5; D unresolved. CDR3 length: 15 amino acids. Germline V gene lookup returns CDR1 MNHNY and CDR2 SVGAGI (reference sequence). Trimming pared 6 bases from V and 6 bases from J, leaving 18 bases between. The CDR3 DNA sequence: TGTGCCAGCAGGACCCGAGGTGGGAGAGGTCAGCCCCAGCATTTT. As protein: CASRTRGGRGQPQHF.

The chain is built from TRBV11-2 and TRBJ1-1; D perhaps matches TRBD1 (5 bases). The germline V gene encodes CDR1 SGHAT and CDR2 FQNNGV. This CDR3 spans 17 amino acids. V was cut by 1 base and J by 3 bases, with 18 bases left in between. DNA of the CDR3: TGTGCCAGCAGCTTAGGGGGCTTTGGTTATAAGGACACTGAAGCTTTCTTT. It encodes CASSLGGFGYKDTEAFF.

This chain links TRBV19 with TRBJ1-1; a possible D gene is TRBD1 (5 bases). Trimming pared 3 bases from V and 5 bases from J, leaving 10 bases between. This CDR3 spans 13 amino acids. CDR1 is LNHDA and CDR2 is SQIVND in the germline V gene (reference sequence). CDR3: CASSITGSTEAFF. The CDR3 DNA reads as TGTGCCAGTAGTATCACAGGTTCGACTGAAGCTTTCTTT.

This rearrangement joins TRBV27 to TRBJ2-3; no clear D. There are 13 residues in the CDR3. The germline V and J ends were trimmed by 8 bases and 2 bases, with 11 bases remaining between them. Germline values: CDR1 MNHEY, CDR2 SMNVEV (reference sequence). In nucleotides, the CDR3 is TGTGCCAGCGGTGGGGAATTCACAGATACGCAGTATTTT. Protein: CASGGEFTDTQYF.

This clone was counted a few times. The genes are TRBV5-1 and TRBJ2-2, with D hard to call. V lost 4 bases to trimming and J lost 5 bases, with 12 bases between them. The CDR3 is made up of 14 amino acids. Germline CDR1 SGHRS, CDR2 YFSETQ. Here the CDR3 DNA reads TGCGCCAGCAGCGCAAGACCCCGAACCGGGGAGCTGTTTTTT. Protein sequence: CASSARPRTGELFF.

The chain joins TRBV5-1 to TRBJ1-5; no firm D call. The CDR3 is 16 residues long. Trimming pared 6 bases from V and 2 bases from J, leaving 18 bases between. The V gene's germline CDR1 is SGHRS and CDR2 YFSETQ. DNA of the CDR3: TGCGCCAGCATGCTTATCCGGGGTGGTCGCAATCAGCCCCAGCATTTT. Its translation: CASMLIRGGRNQPQHF.

The J gene is TRBJ2-1, the V gene TRBV9, with TRBD2 matching over 10 bases. The CDR3 has 16 amino acids. From germline, CDR1 is SGDLS and CDR2 YYNGEE. Trimming removed 2 bases from V and 6 bases from J; junction bases left unmatched: 8. CDR3 amino acids: CASSVLLLAGLNEQFF. CDR3 coding DNA: TGTGCCAGCAGCGTCCTCTTACTAGCGGGACTCAATGAGCAGTTCTTC.

The chain combines TRBV5-4 with TRBJ2-7; the D call may be TRBD1 or TRBD2 (6 bases each). CDR1 is SGHNT and CDR2 is YYREEE in the germline V gene (reference sequence). The ends were cut back, 0 bases at V and 4 bases at J, with 11 bases in the middle. CDR3 length: 14 amino acids. The CDR3 region has the DNA TGTGCCAGCAGCTTGGGGGGGGCCTCTTACGAGCAGTACTTC. Its translation is CASSLGGASYEQYF. The entire variable domain, with the rest obtained from reference TRBV5-4 and TRBJ2-7, is as follows: ETGVTQSPTHLIKTRGQQVTLRCSSQSGHNTVSWYQQALGQGPQFIFQYYREEENGRGNFPPRFSGLQFPNYSSELNVNALELDDSALYLCASSLGGASYEQYFGPGTRLTVT.

This rearrangement joins TRBV10-3 to TRBJ1-1, with no clear D. V gave up 10 bases and J gave up 1 base, with 7 bases separating them. This CDR3 spans 11 amino acids. Germline lookup yields CDR1 ENHRY and CDR2 SYGVKD. CDR3 amino acids: CATRENTEAFF. The CDR3, as DNA: TGTGCCACCCGCGAGAACACTGAAGCTTTCTTT.

This clone came up a few times. The chain carries TRBV5-4 and TRBJ2-3; no clear D gene. CDR3 size: 14 residues. The germline CDR1 and CDR2 sequences are SGHNT and YYREEE (reference sequence). The germline V and J ends were trimmed by 1 base and 4 bases, with 10 bases remaining between them. CDR3: CASSLRQSADTQYF. The CDR3 coding sequence is TGTGCCAGCAGCTTGCGCCAATCCGCAGATACGCAGTATTTT.

This clone was observed a handful of times. The V gene is TRBV18, the J gene TRBJ2-3, with D perhaps TRBD2 (5 bases). There are 14 residues in the CDR3. V was shortened by 5 bases and J by 10 bases, with 19 bases between the two germline ends. CDR1 is KGHSH, CDR2 LQKENI, per germline. Here the CDR3 reads CASSAQRDDGAQYF. In DNA form, the CDR3 reads TGTGCCAGCTCAGCACAGCGAGACGACGGGGCGCAGTATTTT.

The gene calls are TRBV19 and TRBJ1-5, with unresolved D. Looked up from germline, CDR1 is LNHDA and CDR2 is SQIVND (reference sequence). This CDR3 contains 14 residues. Trimming took off 3 bases at V and 1 base at J, with 7 bases between the two ends. CDR3 sequence (DNA): TGTGCCAGTAGTATTTGGGGAAGCAATCAGCCCCAGCATTTT. This encodes CASSIWGSNQPQHF.

The genes are TRBV27 and TRBJ2-4, with D maybe TRBD1 (5 bases). Germline CDR1 MNHEY, CDR2 SMNVEV (reference sequence). V lost 5 bases to trimming and J lost 1 base, with 15 bases between them. This CDR3 has 16 residues. The CDR3 DNA reads TGTGCCAGCAGTCCCTTAGGGGTGGGGGCCAAAAACATTCAGTACTTC. Its protein is CASSPLGVGAKNIQYF.

The gene calls are TRBV7-2 and TRBJ1-2; weak D call: TRBD1 (5 bases). This CDR3 has 19 amino acids. Trimming pared 1 base from V and 4 bases from J, leaving 25 bases between. Germline V gene lookup returns CDR1 SGHTA and CDR2 FQGNSA. The CDR3 nucleotides are TGTGCCAGCAGCTTAGGCCCAGGGTTCCGGAATTACATCGGCTATGGCTACACCTTC. Its translation is CASSLGPGFRNYIGYGYTF.